This T cell receptor (beta chain) was documented in a study of cytomegalovirus exposure and HLA in healthy donors. PCR involved 60 Vbeta and 13 Jbeta primers. Sequencing was performed with immunoSEQ multiplex PCR; in TCRdb, only in-frame clones are kept and a portion is missing. The table counts about 55,000 clones; approximately 8.9% lies in the top ten. V lost 3 bases to trimming and J lost 5 bases; unmatched junction nucleotides: 4. Germline assignment: CDR1 SEHNR and CDR2 FQNEAQ (reference sequence). The CDR3 loop spans 15 amino acids. The chain has TRBV7-9 and TRBJ2-2; 9 bases match TRBD2. The sequenced sample was PBMCs. This receptor was identified in a man aged 45 to 65 in good health and CMV-seropositive. The CDR3 protein is CASSLRGGGTGELFF. The DNA for the CDR3 is TGTGCCAGCAGCTTGCGCGGGGGGGGAACCGGGGAGCTGTTTTTT. The complete variable domain, with remaining parts taken from reference TRBV7-9 and TRBJ2-2, reads DTGVSQNPRHKITKRGQNVTFRCDPISEHNRLYWYRQTLGQGPEFLTYFQNEAQLEKSRLLSDRFSAERPKGSFSTLEIQRTEQGDSAMYLCASSLRGGGTGELFFGEGSRLTVL.